These T cell receptor beta chains were read from a single sample in a study of CD4 T cells in relation to SARS-CoV-2 and coronaviruses. Measured with immunoSEQ multiplex PCR; TCRdb has only the in-frame clones, and not every one. The data show about 25,000 clones, 75% seen once. These receptors have no identified antigens. What was sequenced was CD4+ T cells from PBMCs, cultured in vitro. The receptor source for this set is a human donor in good health. CDR3s include the opening cysteine and the closing phenylalanine or tryptophan. Each record gives: J gene, V gene, clone size, CDR3 length, D gene, CDR3 protein, CDR3 DNA. A D gene is named only where the DNA matches it firmly. Expanded clones get a size class; other rows say once, few or many, or leave the size out.

j_call: TRBJ2-1; v_call: TRBV5-1; clone_size: -; cdr3_length: 15; d_call: -; cdr3_aa: CASSVSGTGINEQFF; cdr3_nt: TGCGCCAGCAGCGTCTCCGGGACTGGAATAAATGAGCAGTTCTTC
j_call: TRBJ2-7; v_call: TRBV7-2; clone_size: -; cdr3_length: 14; d_call: -; cdr3_aa: CASSPWTGSYEQYF; cdr3_nt: TGTGCCAGCAGCCCCTGGACGGGGTCCTACGAGCAGTACTTC
j_call: TRBJ1-5; v_call: TRBV4-2; clone_size: -; cdr3_length: 14; d_call: -; cdr3_aa: CASSQQGSNQPQHF; cdr3_nt: TGTGCCAGCAGCCAGCAGGGTTCTAATCAGCCCCAGCATTTT
j_call: TRBJ2-6; v_call: TRBV2; clone_size: -; cdr3_length: 15; d_call: -; cdr3_aa: CASRSGFSGANVLTF; cdr3_nt: TGTGCCAGCAGATCAGGGTTCTCTGGGGCCAACGTCCTGACTTTC
j_call: TRBJ1-3; v_call: TRBV30; clone_size: -; cdr3_length: 13; d_call: -; cdr3_aa: CAWSVQSGNTIYF; cdr3_nt: TGTGCCTGGAGTGTCCAATCTGGAAACACCATATATTTT
j_call: TRBJ1-2; v_call: TRBV7-9; clone_size: -; cdr3_length: 14; d_call: -; cdr3_aa: CASSFAGVNYGYTF; cdr3_nt: TGTGCCAGCAGCTTCGCAGGAGTCAACTATGGCTACACCTTC
j_call: TRBJ2-1; v_call: TRBV25-1; clone_size: -; cdr3_length: 15; d_call: -; cdr3_aa: CASSVPGQEYNEQFF; cdr3_nt: TGTGCCAGCAGTGTTCCAGGGCAGGAGTACAATGAGCAGTTCTTC
j_call: TRBJ1-3; v_call: TRBV21-1; clone_size: few; cdr3_length: 16; d_call: -; cdr3_aa: CASSKQLAQGGNTIYF; cdr3_nt: TGTGCCAGCAGCAAACAGTTAGCACAGGGGGGAAACACCATATATTTT
j_call: TRBJ1-2; v_call: TRBV19; clone_size: -; cdr3_length: 15; d_call: -; cdr3_aa: CASSTSQVWGAGYTF; cdr3_nt: TGTGCCAGTAGTACCTCGCAGGTCTGGGGCGCGGGCTACACCTTC
j_call: TRBJ1-1; v_call: TRBV7-3; clone_size: -; cdr3_length: 16; d_call: -; cdr3_aa: CASSLRWVGGNTEAFF; cdr3_nt: TGTGCCAGCAGCCTCCGTTGGGTGGGCGGGAACACTGAAGCTTTCTTT
j_call: TRBJ2-7; v_call: TRBV3-1/TRBV3-2; clone_size: few; cdr3_length: 12; d_call: TRBD1; cdr3_aa: CASSGQGYEQYF; cdr3_nt: TGTGCCAGCAGCGGACAGGGCTACGAGCAGTACTTC
j_call: TRBJ1-2; v_call: TRBV10-3; clone_size: few; cdr3_length: 15; d_call: TRBD1; cdr3_aa: CAISESDRGGRGYTF; cdr3_nt: TGTGCCATCAGTGAGTCGGACAGGGGAGGACGTGGCTACACCTTC
j_call: TRBJ2-1; v_call: TRBV9; clone_size: -; cdr3_length: 14; d_call: TRBD2; cdr3_aa: CASSAQAGGNEQFF; cdr3_nt: TGTGCCAGCAGCGCCCAGGCGGGAGGCAATGAGCAGTTCTTC
j_call: TRBJ1-5; v_call: TRBV7-8; clone_size: -; cdr3_length: 13; d_call: TRBD1; cdr3_aa: CASSPQGNQPQHF; cdr3_nt: TGTGCCAGCAGCCCACAGGGGAATCAGCCCCAGCATTTT
j_call: TRBJ1-3; v_call: TRBV9; clone_size: -; cdr3_length: 13; d_call: -; cdr3_aa: CASSVDQGNTIYF; cdr3_nt: TGTGCCAGCAGCGTAGATCAAGGAAACACCATATATTTT
j_call: TRBJ2-5; v_call: TRBV29-1; clone_size: -; cdr3_length: 17; d_call: -; cdr3_aa: CSAAGRSKGGDTETQYF; cdr3_nt: TGCAGCGCTGCAGGACGGAGCAAAGGGGGGGACACAGAGACCCAGTACTTC
j_call: TRBJ2-7; v_call: TRBV12-3/TRBV12-4; clone_size: -; cdr3_length: 12; d_call: -; cdr3_aa: CASSLARRLRHF; cdr3_nt: TGTGCCAGCAGTTTAGCGCGGAGGTTAAGGCACTTC
j_call: TRBJ2-4; v_call: TRBV7-9; clone_size: -; cdr3_length: 16; d_call: -; cdr3_aa: CASSSGITLAKNIQYF; cdr3_nt: TGTGCCAGCAGCTCAGGGATAACCCTAGCCAAAAACATTCAGTACTTC
j_call: TRBJ2-3; v_call: TRBV10-3; clone_size: -; cdr3_length: 17; d_call: TRBD2; cdr3_aa: CAISSPGLAGKGDTQYF; cdr3_nt: TGTGCCATCAGTTCCCCGGGACTAGCGGGAAAGGGGGATACGCAGTATTTT
j_call: TRBJ2-7; v_call: TRBV2; clone_size: -; cdr3_length: 14; d_call: -; cdr3_aa: CASSGTLGGHEQYF; cdr3_nt: TGTGCCAGCAGTGGCACCCTTGGGGGGCACGAGCAGTACTTC
j_call: TRBJ2-7; v_call: TRBV4-2; clone_size: few; cdr3_length: 12; d_call: -; cdr3_aa: CASSQGSGLQYF; cdr3_nt: TGTGCCAGCAGCCAAGGGTCGGGATTGCAGTACTTC
j_call: TRBJ2-1; v_call: TRBV2; clone_size: -; cdr3_length: 12; d_call: -; cdr3_aa: CASSGSGNEQFF; cdr3_nt: TGTGCCAGCAGTGGTTCCGGGAATGAGCAGTTCTTC
j_call: TRBJ1-2; v_call: TRBV25-1; clone_size: -; cdr3_length: 14; d_call: TRBD1; cdr3_aa: CASSVGTGASGYTF; cdr3_nt: TGTGCCAGCAGTGTAGGGACAGGGGCCAGTGGCTACACCTTC
j_call: TRBJ2-3; v_call: TRBV7-2; clone_size: -; cdr3_length: 12; d_call: -; cdr3_aa: CASSLFPDTQYF; cdr3_nt: TGTGCCAGCAGCTTATTTCCAGATACGCAGTATTTT
j_call: TRBJ2-7; v_call: TRBV12-3/TRBV12-4; clone_size: once; cdr3_length: 12; d_call: -; cdr3_aa: CASSSSSYEQYF; cdr3_nt: TGTGCCAGCAGCTCAAGCTCCTACGAGCAGTACTTC
j_call: TRBJ2-7; v_call: TRBV30; clone_size: once; cdr3_length: 14; d_call: TRBD1; cdr3_aa: CAWSLEGQGYEQYF; cdr3_nt: TGTGCCTGGAGTCTAGAGGGACAGGGCTACGAGCAGTACTTC
j_call: TRBJ2-3; v_call: TRBV21-1; clone_size: -; cdr3_length: 12; d_call: -; cdr3_aa: CASSIPGPRGDF; cdr3_nt: TGTGCCAGCAGCATACCGGGACCCCGAGGGGATTTT
j_call: TRBJ1-6; v_call: TRBV6-5; clone_size: -; cdr3_length: 14; d_call: TRBD1; cdr3_aa: CASTEGRTGSPLHF; cdr3_nt: TGTGCCAGCACCGAGGGCAGGACAGGTTCACCCCTCCACTTT
j_call: TRBJ2-1; v_call: TRBV7-9; clone_size: -; cdr3_length: 16; d_call: TRBD2; cdr3_aa: CASGVAGTTRSNEQFF; cdr3_nt: TGTGCCAGCGGCGTAGCGGGAACCACTAGATCCAATGAGCAGTTCTTC
j_call: TRBJ2-3; v_call: TRBV6-2/TRBV6-3; clone_size: -; cdr3_length: 17; d_call: TRBD2; cdr3_aa: CASSPYRTSGSTDTQYF; cdr3_nt: TGTGCCAGCAGTCCCTACCGCACTAGCGGGAGCACAGATACGCAGTATTTT
j_call: TRBJ2-5; v_call: TRBV6-2/TRBV6-3; clone_size: -; cdr3_length: 12; d_call: -; cdr3_aa: CASSSGSGTQYF; cdr3_nt: TGTGCCAGCAGTTCAGGTTCGGGGACCCAGTACTTC
j_call: TRBJ1-3; v_call: TRBV7-2; clone_size: once; cdr3_length: 16; d_call: -; cdr3_aa: CASSIQGAWAGNTIYF; cdr3_nt: TGTGCCAGCAGCATCCAGGGAGCCTGGGCTGGAAACACCATATATTTT
j_call: TRBJ2-1; v_call: TRBV5-1; clone_size: -; cdr3_length: 14; d_call: -; cdr3_aa: CASGDSGNWNEQFF; cdr3_nt: TGCGCCAGCGGGGACAGCGGGAATTGGAATGAGCAGTTCTTC
j_call: TRBJ2-5; v_call: TRBV12-3/TRBV12-4; clone_size: -; cdr3_length: 12; d_call: -; cdr3_aa: CASSLRQETQYF; cdr3_nt: TGTGCCAGCAGTTTAAGGCAAGAGACCCAGTACTTC
j_call: TRBJ2-7; v_call: TRBV7-2; clone_size: -; cdr3_length: 12; d_call: -; cdr3_aa: CASSFAAYEQYF; cdr3_nt: TGTGCCAGCAGCTTCGCCGCCTACGAGCAGTACTTC